Sequencing of this TCR beta chain was carried out in a study of identical twins. Study-wide results and limits: Models underestimated TCR alpha sharing (out-of-frame) in monozygotic twins.

cDNA molecules carried unique molecular identifiers, and template switching added a universal primer site. TCRdb re-analysed the 5' RACE reads in MiXCR, keeping a single row per CDR3 protein. Among some 460,000 distinct CDR3 sequences, about 14% were seen once, and the ten largest hold approximately 0.52%. This clonotype turned up a few times. Its antigen remains unknown. The germline gives CDR1 SQVTM, CDR2 ANQGSEA. There are 12 residues in the CDR3. Trimming took off 4 bases at V and 3 bases at J, with 8 bases between the two ends. Separately, the same data were catalogued under a study of yellow fever vaccine responses in identical twins. That work states: Among the twins, the vaccine T cell response reportedly seemed partly convergent and partly personalized.

This receptor was identified in a woman aged 18-35 years in good health. V is TRBV29-1 and J is TRBJ2-3; D unresolved. The material sequenced was CD4+ T cells sorted from blood. Written as DNA, the CDR3 is TGCAGCGTTGGCAAGGAAACAGATACGCAGTATTTT. This encodes CSVGKETDTQYF.